The source of this T cell receptor beta chain is a study of blood T cell repertoires in COVID-19. As for the study in general: Sites across the United States, Italy and Spain contributed samples from acute and convalescent COVID-19. T cells, B-cell-depleted T cells, or PBMCs provided the cDNA or gDNA that served as material.

Authors' processing steps: The assay estimated nucleated cells by amplifying reference gene primers. TCRdb keeps only in-frame clones here, not all; method: immunoSEQ multiplex PCR. Clone size and the V and J calls come from that table; the DNA yielded D and trimming. The top ten clones hold approximately 35% of a sample with about 140,000 clones, 75% to 90% of them seen once. The CDR3 runs 15 residues. The trim removed 4 bases at V and 7 bases at J, leaving 9 bases unmatched. The germline CDR1 and CDR2 sequences are LNHDA and SQIVND (reference sequence). This TCR was recovered from a man aged 50 or older who had recovered from COVID-19. The specimen sequenced was peripheral blood. This chain joins TRBV19 and TRBJ2-2, with 7 bases aligning to TRBD1. CDR3: CASSTLDRANGELFF. CDR3 coding DNA: TGTGCCAGTAGTACTCTTGACAGGGCTAACGGGGAGCTGTTTTTT.